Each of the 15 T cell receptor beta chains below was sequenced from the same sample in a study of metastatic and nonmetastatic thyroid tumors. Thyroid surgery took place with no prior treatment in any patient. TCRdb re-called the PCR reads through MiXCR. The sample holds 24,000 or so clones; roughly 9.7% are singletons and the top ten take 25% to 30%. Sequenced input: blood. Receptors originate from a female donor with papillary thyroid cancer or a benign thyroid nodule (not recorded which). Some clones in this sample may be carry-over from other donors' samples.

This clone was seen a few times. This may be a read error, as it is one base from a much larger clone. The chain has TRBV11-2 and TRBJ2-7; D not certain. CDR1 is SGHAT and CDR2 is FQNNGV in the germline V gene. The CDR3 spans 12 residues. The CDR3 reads CAGSSKSYEQYF. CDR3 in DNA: TGTGCCGGCAGCTCCAAAAGTTACGAGCAGTACTTC.

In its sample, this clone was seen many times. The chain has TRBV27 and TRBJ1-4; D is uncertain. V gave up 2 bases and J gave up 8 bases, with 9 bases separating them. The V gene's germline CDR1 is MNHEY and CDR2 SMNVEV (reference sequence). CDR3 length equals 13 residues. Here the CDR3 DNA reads TGTGCCAGCAGTTTAATGGCACCAGAAAAACTGTTTTTT. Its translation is CASSLMAPEKLFF.

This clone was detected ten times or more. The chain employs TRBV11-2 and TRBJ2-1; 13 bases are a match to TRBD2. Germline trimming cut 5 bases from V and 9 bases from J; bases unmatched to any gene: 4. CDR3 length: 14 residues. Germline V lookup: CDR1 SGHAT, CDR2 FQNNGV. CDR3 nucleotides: TGTGCCAGCAGCCCGGGACTAGCGGGGTTTGAGCAGTTCTTC. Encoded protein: CASSPGLAGFEQFF.

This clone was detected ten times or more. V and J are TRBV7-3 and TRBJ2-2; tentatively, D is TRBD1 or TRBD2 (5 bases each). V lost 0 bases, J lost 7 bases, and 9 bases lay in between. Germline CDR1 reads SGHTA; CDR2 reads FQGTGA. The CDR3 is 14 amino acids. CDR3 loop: CASSLTEGIGELFF. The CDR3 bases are TGTGCCAGCAGCTTAACTGAGGGGATCGGGGAGCTGTTTTTT.

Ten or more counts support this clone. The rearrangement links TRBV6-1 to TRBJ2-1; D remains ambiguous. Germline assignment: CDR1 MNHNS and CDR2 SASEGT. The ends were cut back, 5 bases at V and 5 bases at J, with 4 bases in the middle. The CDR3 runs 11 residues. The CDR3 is CASSPDNEQFF. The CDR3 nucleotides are TGTGCCAGCAGTCCTGACAATGAGCAGTTCTTC.

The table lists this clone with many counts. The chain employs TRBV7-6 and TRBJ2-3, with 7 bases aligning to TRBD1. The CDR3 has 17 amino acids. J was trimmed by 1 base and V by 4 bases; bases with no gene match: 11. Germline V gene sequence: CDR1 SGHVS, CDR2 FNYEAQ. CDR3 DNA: TGTGCCAGCAGCTCGTTACAGGGGTACCGTGGCACAGATACGCAGTATTTT. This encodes CASSSLQGYRGTDTQYF. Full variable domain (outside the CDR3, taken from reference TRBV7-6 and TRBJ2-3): GAGVSQSPRYKVTKRGQDVALRCDPISGHVSLYWYRQALGQGPEFLTYFNYEAQQDKSGLPNDRFSAERPEGSISTLTIQRTEQRDSAMYRCASSSLQGYRGTDTQYFGPGTRLTVL.

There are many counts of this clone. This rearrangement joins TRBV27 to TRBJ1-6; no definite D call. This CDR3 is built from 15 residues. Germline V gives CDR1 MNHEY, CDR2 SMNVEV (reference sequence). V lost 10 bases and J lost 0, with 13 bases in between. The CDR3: CATAPRFSYNSPLHF. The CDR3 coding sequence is TGTGCCACCGCTCCCCGTTTCTCCTATAATTCACCCCTCCACTTT.

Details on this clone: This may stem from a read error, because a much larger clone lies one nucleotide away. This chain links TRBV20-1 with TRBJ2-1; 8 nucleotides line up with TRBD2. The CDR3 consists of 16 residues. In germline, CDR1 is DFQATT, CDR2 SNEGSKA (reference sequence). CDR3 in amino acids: CSARVKAGGPYNDQFF. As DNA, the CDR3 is TGCAGTGCTAGGGTAAAGGCGGGAGGACCCTACAATGATCAGTTCTTC.

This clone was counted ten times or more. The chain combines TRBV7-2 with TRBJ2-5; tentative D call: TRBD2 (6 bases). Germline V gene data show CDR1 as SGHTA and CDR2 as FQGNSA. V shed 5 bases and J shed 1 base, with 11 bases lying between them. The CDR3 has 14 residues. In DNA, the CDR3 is TGTGCCAGCAGCCCGGATAGCGGCCAAGAGACCCAGTACTTC. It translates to CASSPDSGQETQYF.

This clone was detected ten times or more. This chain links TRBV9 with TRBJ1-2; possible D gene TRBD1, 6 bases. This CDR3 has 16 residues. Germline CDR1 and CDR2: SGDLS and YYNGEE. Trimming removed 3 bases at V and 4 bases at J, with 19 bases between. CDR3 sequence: CASSADGGGAGYGYTF. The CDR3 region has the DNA TGTGCCAGCAGCGCCGATGGCGGGGGGGCTGGCTATGGCTACACCTTC.

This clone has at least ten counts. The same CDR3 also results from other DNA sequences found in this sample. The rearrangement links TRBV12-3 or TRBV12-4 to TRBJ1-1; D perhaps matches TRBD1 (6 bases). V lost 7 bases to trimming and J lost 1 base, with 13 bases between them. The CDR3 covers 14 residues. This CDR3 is CASIGTSSNTEAFF. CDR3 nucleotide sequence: TGTGCCAGCATAGGGACAAGCTCGAACACTGAAGCTTTCTTT.

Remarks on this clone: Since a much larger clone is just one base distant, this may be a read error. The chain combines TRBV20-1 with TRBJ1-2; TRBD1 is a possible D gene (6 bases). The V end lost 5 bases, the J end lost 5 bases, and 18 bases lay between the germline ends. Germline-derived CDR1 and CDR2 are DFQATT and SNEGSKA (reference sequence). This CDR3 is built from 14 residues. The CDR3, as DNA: TGCAGTGCTCTCCGGGGGCAGGGTACATATGGCTACACCTTC. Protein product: CSALRGQGTYGYTF.

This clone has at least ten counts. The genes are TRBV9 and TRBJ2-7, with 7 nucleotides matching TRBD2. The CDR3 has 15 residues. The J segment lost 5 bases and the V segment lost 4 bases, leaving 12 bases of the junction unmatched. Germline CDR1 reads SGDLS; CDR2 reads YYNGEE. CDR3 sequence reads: CASSPSWGGTNEQYF. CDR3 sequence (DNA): TGTGCCAGCAGCCCGTCTTGGGGGGGGACCAACGAGCAGTACTTC.

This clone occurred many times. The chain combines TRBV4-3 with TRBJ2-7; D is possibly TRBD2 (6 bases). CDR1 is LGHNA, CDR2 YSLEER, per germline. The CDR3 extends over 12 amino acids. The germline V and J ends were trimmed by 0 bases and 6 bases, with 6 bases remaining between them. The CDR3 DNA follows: TGCGCCAGCAGCCAAGAGGGAGGCGAGCAGTACTTC. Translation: CASSQEGGEQYF.

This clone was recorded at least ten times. The CDR3 DNA reads TGTGCCGGGACCCTCCCCTCTGGGGCCAACGTCCTGACTTTC. Its protein product is CAGTLPSGANVLTF. V and J are TRBV2 and TRBJ2-6, with D perhaps being TRBD1 or TRBD2 (5 bases each). Germline V gene lookup returns CDR1 SNHLY and CDR2 FYNNEI. This CDR3 spans 14 amino acids. The V end lost 11 bases, the J end lost 0 bases, and 11 bases lay between the germline ends.